This entry lists 2 T cell receptor beta chains sequenced from one sample in a study of blood T cell repertoires in COVID-19 (dated by TCRdb to the early 2020s). The library came from the immunoSEQ multiplex PCR assay. Drawn from immuneACCESS, this table holds only the in-frame rearrangements with V and J called that TCRdb kept. Clones are partly lost; checked studies trace under half to an unresolved V gene and leave the rest unexplained. The sample table holds under 300,000 clones, of which around 86% were seen once. Roughly 3.3% of the sample goes to the ten largest clones. Sequencing was done on a sample of PBMCs or T cells enriched from blood (not recorded which). The receptor set was obtained from a woman between 35 and 50 years old with acute COVID-19.

The chain recombines TRBV13 with TRBJ2-1; maybe TRBD2 (6 bases). CDR1 PRHDT and CDR2 FYEKMQ come from the germline V gene (reference sequence). V lost 3 bases and J lost 10, with 16 bases in between. The CDR3 is 14 residues long. CDR3 nucleotides: TGTGCCAGCAGCTTGAGGACTACCTCTTGGGAGCAGTTCTTC. Protein: CASSLRTTSWEQFF. Filled out from reference TRBV13 and TRBJ2-1, the complete variable domain reads AAGVIQSPRHLIKEKRETATLKCYPIPRHDTVYWYQQGPGQDPQFLISFYEKMQSDKGSIPDRFSAQQFSDYHSELNMSSLELGDSALYFCASSLRTTSWEQFFGPGTRLTVL.

The chain combines TRBV12-3 or TRBV12-4 with TRBJ1-2; 10 bases map to TRBD1. The CDR3 is 13 residues long. The V gene end was trimmed by 6 bases and the J gene end by 7 bases; junction bases not matched to a gene: 5. CDR3 region: CASRDRGHGGYTF. The CDR3 DNA follows: TGTGCCAGCAGAGACAGGGGGCACGGTGGCTACACCTTC.